The source of this T cell receptor (beta chain) is a study of OX40 agonist ivuxolimab in advanced cancers. Sequencing was performed with immunoSEQ multiplex PCR; in TCRdb, only in-frame clones are kept and a portion is missing. The sample lists over 10,000 clones, over 80% seen once, with approximately 19% in the top ten. This CDR3 region has 16 residues. Germline values: CDR1 LGHNA, CDR2 YSLEER. The V end lost 4 bases, the J end lost 4 bases, and 17 bases lay between the germline ends. This chain links TRBV4-3 with TRBJ2-1; D might be TRBD1 or TRBD2, each matching 7 bases. This clonotype originated in an adult with an advanced solid tumor such as melanoma, head and neck, liver or kidney cancer. Source: CD4+ or CD8+ T cells sorted from blood, taken in a trial of the OX40 agonist ivuxolimab. The CDR3 bases are TGCGCCAGCAGCCCCAGGGGGGAGGGGGTATACAATGAGCAGTTCTTC. It specifies CASSPRGEGVYNEQFF.